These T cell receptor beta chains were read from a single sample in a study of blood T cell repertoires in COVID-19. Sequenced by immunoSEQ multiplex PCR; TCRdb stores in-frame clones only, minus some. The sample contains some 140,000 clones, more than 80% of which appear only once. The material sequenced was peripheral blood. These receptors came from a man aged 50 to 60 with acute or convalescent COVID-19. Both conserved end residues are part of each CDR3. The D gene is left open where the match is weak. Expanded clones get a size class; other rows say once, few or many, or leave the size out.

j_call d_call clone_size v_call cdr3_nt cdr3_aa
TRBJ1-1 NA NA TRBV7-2 TGTGCCAGCAGCCTTACAGGGAACACTGAAGCTTTCTTT CASSLTGNTEAFF
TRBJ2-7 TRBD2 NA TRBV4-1 TGCGCCAGCAGCCATCCCTCGACTAGCGGAGAATACGAGCAGTACTTC CASSHPSTSGEYEQYF
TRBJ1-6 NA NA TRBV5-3 TGTGCCAGAAGCCGCACGTTCGGGTCAGTCAGTTACAATTCACCCCTCCACTTT CARSRTFGSVSYNSPLHF
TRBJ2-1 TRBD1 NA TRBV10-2 TGCGCCAGCAGTGCGGGACAGACCTACAATGAGCAGTTCTTC CASSAGQTYNEQFF
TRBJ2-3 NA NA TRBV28 TGTGCCAGCAGCAAGAGGGATACGCAGTATTTT CASSKRDTQYF
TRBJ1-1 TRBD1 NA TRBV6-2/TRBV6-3 TGTGCCAGCAGTCTTTTGGCCCCCCTGCTCACAGGGGGCGCGGACACTGAAGCTTTCTTT CASSLLAPLLTGGADTEAFF
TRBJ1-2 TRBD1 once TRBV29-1 TGCAGCGCGGGATCAGGACAGGGGTTTTCCGGATACTATGGCTACACCTTC CSAGSGQGFSGYYGYTF
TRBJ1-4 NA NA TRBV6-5 TGTGCCAGCAGTTACGGGCAGGGAGGAGGGGAAAAACTGTTTTTT CASSYGQGGGEKLFF
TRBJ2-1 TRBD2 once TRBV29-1 TGCAGCGTCCTGGGACTAGCGGGAGATGAGCAGTTCTTC CSVLGLAGDEQFF
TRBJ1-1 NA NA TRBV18 TGTGCCAGCTCACCCGGGGGGGCTCTGAACACTGAAGCTTTCTTT CASSPGGALNTEAFF